Following are 10 T cell receptor beta chains from one sample sequenced in a study of blood T cells in healthy people across ages. The authors ran a second PCR of 7 to 11 cycles using a sample-barcoded 5' primer and a J-beta primer mix. TCRdb called the 5' RACE reads again in MiXCR, with one record for every CDR3 protein. Among about 590,000 distinct CDR3 sequences listed, about 28% were seen once. The sample was blood. The receptors derive from a woman aged 80 or over in good health.

This clonotype has at least ten counts. V is TRBV29-1 and J is TRBJ2-4, with D uncertain. CDR1 is SQVTM and CDR2 is ANQGSEA in the germline V gene. Trimming stripped 1 base from V and 0 bases from J, with 13 bases between. CDR3 size: 16 residues. CDR3 sequence (DNA): TGCAGCGTTGAAGTTAGGGTAGCCCTAGCCAAAAACATTCAGTACTTC. It is translated as CSVEVRVALAKNIQYF. Filled out from reference TRBV29-1 and TRBJ2-4, the complete variable domain reads SAVISQKPSRDICQRGTSLTIQCQVDSQVTMMFWYRQQPGQSLTLIATANQGSEATYESGFVIDKFPISRPNLTFSTLTVSNMSPEDSSIYLCSVEVRVALAKNIQYFGAGTRLSVL.

This clonotype was observed many times. A much larger clonotype is one base distant, so this may be a read error. The V call is TRBV6-2 or TRBV6-3, the J call TRBJ2-5, with a possible D match to TRBD2 (7 bases). Trimming removed 8 bases at V and 11 bases at J, with 30 bases between. Germline CDR1 MNHEY, CDR2 SVGEGT. The CDR3 has 16 amino acids. The CDR3, as DNA: TGTGCCAGCGGGGGCGGGGGCGTAGAGGAAAACAATGAGCAGTACTTC. Translated, it gives CASGGGGVEENNEQYF.

Only a few counts were recorded for this clonotype. The rearrangement joins TRBV24-1 to TRBJ2-5; no clear D. The CDR3 is 11 residues long. The V end was cut by 1 base, the J end by 7 bases, with 3 bases between. CDR1 and CDR2 (germline): KGHDR, SFDVKD. CDR3 sequence (DNA): TGTGCCACCAGTGATTTAGGGACCCAGTACTTC. Its translation: CATSDLGTQYF.

The gene calls are TRBV11-2 and TRBJ2-3; D gene unclear. Looked up from germline, CDR1 is SGHAT and CDR2 is FQNNGV. CDR3 length: 12 amino acids. V was trimmed by 4 bases and J by 6 bases, leaving 8 bases between them. The CDR3 region is CASSSGGDTQYF. The CDR3, as DNA: TGTGCCAGCAGCTCGGGTGGGGATACGCAGTATTTT.

As for this clonotype: Just one base apart from a much larger clone, this may be a read error. The CDR3 sequence is CASSPPFSGAETQYF. For the CDR3, the DNA is TGTGCCAGCAGTCCACCTTTTAGCGGGGCGGAGACCCAGTACTTC. This chain connects TRBV6-5 to TRBJ2-7, with 8 bases aligning to TRBD2. The DNA end is more similar to TRBJ2-5, so the J call may be wrong. CDR3 length: 15 amino acids. The V gene's germline CDR1 is MNHEY and CDR2 SVGAGI.

Turning to this clonotype: Since a much larger clone is just one base distant, this may be a read error. The chain carries TRBV7-2 and TRBJ2-5; 8 bases are shared with TRBD1. The J call may be incorrect, as the DNA end agrees better with TRBJ2-7. Germline V gives CDR1 SGHTA, CDR2 FQGNSA. The CDR3 is 15 amino acids. As DNA, the CDR3 is TGTGCCAGCAGCTCAGGGCAGGGGGCTTTCTACGAGCAGTACTTC. This sequence encodes CASSSGQGAFYEQYF.

This clonotype was seen many times. Written as DNA, the CDR3 is TGTGCCAGCGGCTGGACAGGGAAAAATGAGCAGTTCTTC. Translation gives CASGWTGKNEQFF. V is TRBV27 and J is TRBJ2-1, with 8 nucleotides matching TRBD1. The CDR3 sequence is 13 residues long. The junction had 7 bases not matched to a gene; V was cut back by 8 bases and J by 7 bases. Germline V gene sequence: CDR1 MNHEY, CDR2 SMNVEV (reference sequence).

For this clonotype: This clone may be a read error of a much larger clone one base away. J is TRBJ2-1 and V is TRBV28; 11 nucleotides agree with TRBD1. Trimming at V came to 0 bases and at J to 5 bases, leaving 0 bases not matched to a gene. Germline-derived CDR1 and CDR2 are MDHEN and SYDVKM. CDR3 length equals 15 residues. CDR3 region: CASSLWDRGHNEQFF. CDR3 in DNA: TGTGCCAGCAGTTTATGGGACAGGGGGCACAATGAGCAGTTCTTC. Full variable domain (rest looked up from reference TRBV28 and TRBJ2-1): DVKVTQSSRYLVKRTGEKVFLECVQDMDHENMFWYRQDPGLGLRLIYFSYDVKMKEKGDIPEGYSVSREKKERFSLILESASTNQTSMYLCASSLWDRGHNEQFFGPGTRLTVL.

Remarks on this clonotype: A clone one base away is much larger, so this may be a read error. The chain carries TRBV7-9 and TRBJ2-5; the D gene could be TRBD1 or TRBD2 (5 bases each). This CDR3 contains 13 residues. V dropped 1 base and J dropped 11 bases, with 14 bases sitting between them. Germline assignment: CDR1 SEHNR and CDR2 FQNEAQ (reference sequence). The CDR3 sequence: CASSLEGRAWQYF. DNA for the CDR3: TGTGCCAGCAGCTTAGAGGGACGAGCGTGGCAGTACTTC.

This clonotype was recorded many times. V gene TRBV20-1 combines with J gene TRBJ1-2, with TRBD1 matching 7 bases. After removal of 7 bases from V and 4 bases from J, the junction contained 12 bases not matched to a gene. There are 14 residues in the CDR3. Per germline, CDR1 DFQATT and CDR2 SNEGSKA (reference sequence). CDR3 nucleotide sequence: TGCAGTGAGGACAGGACAGTCGCGGGCTATGGCTACACCTTC. The encoded protein is CSEDRTVAGYGYTF.